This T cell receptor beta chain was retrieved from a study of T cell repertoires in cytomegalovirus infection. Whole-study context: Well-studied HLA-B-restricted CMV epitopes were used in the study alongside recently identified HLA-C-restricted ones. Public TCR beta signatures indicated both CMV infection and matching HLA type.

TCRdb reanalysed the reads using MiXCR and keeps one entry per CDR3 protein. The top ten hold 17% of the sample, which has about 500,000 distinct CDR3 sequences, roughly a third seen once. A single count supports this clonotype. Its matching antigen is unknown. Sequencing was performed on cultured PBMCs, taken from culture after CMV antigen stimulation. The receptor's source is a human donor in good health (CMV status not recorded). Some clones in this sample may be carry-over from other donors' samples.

CDR3 protein: CASSQDRGTTRGAFF. CDR3 DNA: TGTGCCAGCAGTCAGGACAGGGGTACGACGCGGGGGGCTTTCTTT. The J gene is TRBJ1-1, the V gene TRBV6-5, with 9 positions matching TRBD1. The CDR3 sequence is 15 residues long. Looked up from germline, CDR1 is MNHEY and CDR2 is SVGAGI. V lost 5 bases, J lost 11 bases, and 15 bases stayed unmatched.